This T cell receptor (beta chain) was sequenced for a study of CD8 T cells in ankylosing spondylitis. Findings and caveats of the study: Peripheral blood samples showed relatively rare disease-linked clones, and these clones were CD8+. What appeared characteristic of ankylosing spondylitis blood was a TCR beta motif of under 10 highly homologous variants.

This clonotype was found many times. Its antigen is currently unknown. CDR3 length equals 15 residues. Germline V CDR1 and CDR2: SEHNR, FQNEAQ (reference sequence). The J segment lost 5 bases and the V segment lost 5 bases, leaving 9 bases of the junction unmatched. A single record per CDR3 protein comes from TCRdb applying MiXCR to the 5' RACE reads. The table records about 240,000 distinct CDR3 sequences, around 9.1% of them present only once. The clonotype was recovered from a male donor with ankylosing spondylitis or in good health (not recorded which). The chain joins TRBV7-9 to TRBJ1-1, with 9 bases aligning to TRBD1. The sequencing sample was made of blood, either unsorted or a sorted T cell fraction (not recorded which). The CDR3 DNA reads as TGTGCCAGCAGCGGGGACAGGGCGGCGAGAACTGAAGCTTTCTTT. Amino acids: CASSGDRAARTEAFF.